These 6 T cell receptor beta chains originate from one sample sequenced in a study of T cells in Graves' hyperthyroidism and ophthalmopathy. TCR beta CDR3 region amplification was performed from RNA transcripts. RT-PCR in the first round (using the HTBI primer set) targeted the TCR CDR3. MiXCR, applied by TCRdb to the multiplex PCR reads, yields one record per CDR3 protein. The data contain more than 350,000 distinct CDR3 sequences, roughly 15% of them singletons. Sequenced input: blood. The receptors here all came from a woman in her fifties or sixties with Graves' ophthalmopathy.

This sequence joins TRBV30 and TRBJ2-6; D gene ambiguous. The CDR3 has 13 amino acids. Trimming removed 3 bases at V and 3 bases at J, with 6 bases between. Per the germline V gene, CDR1 is GTSNPN and CDR2 is SVGIG (reference sequence). The CDR3 DNA follows: TGTGCCTGGAGCGAAGGTGGGGCCAACGTCCTGACTTTC. Its translation: CAWSEGGANVLTF.

This clonotype has a handful of counts. J is TRBJ2-3 and V is TRBV10-3, with 9 nucleotides matching TRBD1. The CDR3 contains 14 residues. Losses at the gene ends were 6 bases for V and 5 bases for J; bases not matched to a gene: 6. The germline CDR1 and CDR2 sequences are ENHRY and SYGVKD. Here the CDR3 reads CAIRQDRGGDTQYF. CDR3 nucleotides: TGTGCCATCAGACAGGACAGGGGAGGAGATACGCAGTATTTT.

In its sample, this clonotype was seen many times. This sequence joins TRBV5-1 and TRBJ1-2; 10 bases are a match to TRBD1. Looked up from germline, CDR1 is SGHRS and CDR2 is YFSETQ. V trimming: 3 bases; J trimming: 5 bases; junction bases outside the gene matches: 16. CDR3 length: 18 amino acids. CDR3: CASSSGDRGYSLLYGYTF. The CDR3 DNA is TGCGCCAGCAGCTCAGGGGACAGGGGTTACTCATTGCTTTATGGCTACACCTTC.

There are a few counts of this clonotype. This rearrangement joins TRBV6-1 to TRBJ2-3, with D maybe TRBD1 (6 bases). The CDR3 extends over 16 amino acids. V was pared by 2 bases and J by 0 bases, with 12 bases between. From germline, CDR1 is MNHNS and CDR2 SASEGT. CDR3 residues: CASSEPGTLSTDTQYF. In DNA form, the CDR3 reads TGTGCCAGCAGTGAACCCGGGACACTTAGCACAGATACGCAGTATTTT.

There are a few counts of this clonotype. The chain employs TRBV5-1 and TRBJ1-3; D is unresolved. V dropped 4 bases and J dropped 7 bases, with 21 bases sitting between them. This CDR3 comprises 16 residues. CDR1 SGHRS and CDR2 YFSETQ come from the germline V gene. DNA of the CDR3: TGCGCCAGCAGCCCCGGACTGACCTCTCCTAGCAACACCATATATTTT. Protein: CASSPGLTSPSNTIYF.

This clonotype was detected many times. V is TRBV28 and J is TRBJ2-1; D may be TRBD1 (6 bases). This CDR3 comprises 15 residues. The V gene's germline CDR1 is MDHEN and CDR2 SYDVKM. V shed 1 base and J shed 7 bases, with 14 bases lying between them. CDR3 sequence reads: CASSLFPADSNEQFF. CDR3 DNA: TGTGCCAGCAGTTTATTCCCCGCGGACAGTAATGAGCAGTTCTTC.